The clone carrying this T cell receptor (beta chain) was recorded a few times. Its matching antigen is unknown. This CDR3 region has 15 residues. The V gene's germline CDR1 is SGHDN and CDR2 FVKESK. Trimming cost V 5 bases and J 6 bases; bases outside gene matches: 9. The sample originates from a study of CD8 T cells in ankylosing spondylitis. For TCR beta, libraries came from quantitative 5'-RACE with molecular barcodes. TCRdb reanalysed the 5' RACE reads using MiXCR and keeps one entry per CDR3 protein. This sample carries 350,000 to 550,000 distinct CDR3 sequences, roughly 25% of them seen once, and the ten largest clones take about 0.92%. Study-wide results and limits: A CD8+ phenotype characterized the disease-linked clones, which were relatively rare in peripheral blood. Under 10 highly homologous variants formed a TCR beta motif that appeared characteristic of ankylosing spondylitis blood. Prior work had noted some motif variants in reactive arthritis blood and synovial fluid.

Sequenced: blood, either unsorted or a sorted T cell fraction (not recorded which). This TCR was sampled from a male donor with ankylosing spondylitis. This chain connects TRBV14 to TRBJ1-4; 7 nucleotides match TRBD1. CDR3: CASSNRARGDEKLFF. The CDR3 DNA reads as TGTGCCAGCAGCAACAGGGCCAGGGGGGATGAAAAACTGTTTTTT. Combining the CDR3 with reference TRBV14 and TRBJ1-4 gives the whole variable domain EAGVTQFPSHSVIEKGQTVTLRCDPISGHDNLYWYRRVMGKEIKFLLHFVKESKQDESGMPNNRFLAERTGGTYSTLKVQPAELEDSGVYFCASSNRARGDEKLFFGSGTQLSVL.